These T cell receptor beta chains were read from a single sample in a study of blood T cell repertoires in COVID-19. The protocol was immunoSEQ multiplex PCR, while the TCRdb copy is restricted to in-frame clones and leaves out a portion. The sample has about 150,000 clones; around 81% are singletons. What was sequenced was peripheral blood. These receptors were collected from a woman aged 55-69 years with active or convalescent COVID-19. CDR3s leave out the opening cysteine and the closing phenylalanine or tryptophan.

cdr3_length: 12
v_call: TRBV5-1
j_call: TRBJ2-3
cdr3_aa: ASSSSGGADTQY

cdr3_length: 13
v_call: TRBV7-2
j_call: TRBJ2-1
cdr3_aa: ASSLKTSGSTEQF

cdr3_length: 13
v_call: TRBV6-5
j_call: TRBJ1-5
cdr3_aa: ASSKDRGDNQPQH

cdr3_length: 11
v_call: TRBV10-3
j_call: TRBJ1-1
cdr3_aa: AISESVQPEAF

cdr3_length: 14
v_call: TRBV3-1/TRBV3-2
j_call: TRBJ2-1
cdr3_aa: ASSRGTTLTRNEQF

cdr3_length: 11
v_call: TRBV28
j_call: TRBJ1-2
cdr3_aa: ASSFGGEGGYT

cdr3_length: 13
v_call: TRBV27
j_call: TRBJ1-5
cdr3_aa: ASRITGTGGQPQH

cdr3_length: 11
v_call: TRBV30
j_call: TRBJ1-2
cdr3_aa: AWSRGMGYGYT

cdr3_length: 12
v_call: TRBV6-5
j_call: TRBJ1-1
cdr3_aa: ASRGEQGWFEAF

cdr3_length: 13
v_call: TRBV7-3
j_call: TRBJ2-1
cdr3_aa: ASSLTSYSYNEQF

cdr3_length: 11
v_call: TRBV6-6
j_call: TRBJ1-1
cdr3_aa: ASSPREGTEAF